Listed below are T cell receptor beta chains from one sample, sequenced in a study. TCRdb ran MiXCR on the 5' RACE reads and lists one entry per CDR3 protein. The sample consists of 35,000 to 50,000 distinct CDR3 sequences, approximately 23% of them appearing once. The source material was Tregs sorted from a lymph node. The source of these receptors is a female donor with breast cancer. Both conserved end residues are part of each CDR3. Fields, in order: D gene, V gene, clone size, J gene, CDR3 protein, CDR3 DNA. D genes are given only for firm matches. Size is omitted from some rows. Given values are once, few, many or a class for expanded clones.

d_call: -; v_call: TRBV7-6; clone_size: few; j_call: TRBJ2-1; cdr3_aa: CASSFGRAAYNEQFF; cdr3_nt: TGTGCCAGCAGCTTTGGGAGAGCTGCCTACAATGAGCAGTTCTTC
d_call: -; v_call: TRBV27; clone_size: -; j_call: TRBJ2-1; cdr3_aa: CASSLLRGALARTSYNEQFF; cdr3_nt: TGTGCCAGCAGTTTATTGAGGGGTGCGCTAGCGCGAACCTCCTACAATGAGCAGTTCTTC
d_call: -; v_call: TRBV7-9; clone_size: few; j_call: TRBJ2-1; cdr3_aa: CASSPGLPPGHNNEQFF; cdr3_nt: TGTGCCAGCAGCCCCGGTTTGCCCCCGGGACACAACAATGAGCAGTTCTTC
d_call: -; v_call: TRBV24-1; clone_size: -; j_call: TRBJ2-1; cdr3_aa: CAASEGAATYNEQFF; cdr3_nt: TGTGCCGCCAGTGAGGGAGCGGCTACCTACAATGAGCAGTTCTTC
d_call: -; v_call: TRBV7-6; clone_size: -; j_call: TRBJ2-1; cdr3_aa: CASSFSRTRSYNEQFF; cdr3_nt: TGTGCCAGCAGCTTTTCGCGTACTAGGTCCTACAATGAGCAGTTCTTC
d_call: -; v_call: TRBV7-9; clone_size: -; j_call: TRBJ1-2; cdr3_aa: CASSSRRLVWGATNYGYTF; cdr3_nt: TGTGCCAGCAGCTCCCGTCGACTCGTGTGGGGGGCTACTAACTATGGCTACACCTTC
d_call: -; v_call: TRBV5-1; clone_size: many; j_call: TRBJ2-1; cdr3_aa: CASSLGTYNEQFF; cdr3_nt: TGCGCCAGCAGCTTGGGTACCTACAATGAGCAGTTCTTC
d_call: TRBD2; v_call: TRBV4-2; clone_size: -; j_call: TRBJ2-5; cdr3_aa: CASSQHVAGVTGETQYF; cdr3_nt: TGTGCCAGCAGCCAACACGTAGCGGGAGTCACGGGGGAGACCCAGTACTTC
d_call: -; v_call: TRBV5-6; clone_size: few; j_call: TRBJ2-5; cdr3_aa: CASSELLRGAQETQYF; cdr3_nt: TGTGCCAGCAGCGAACTTCTCCGGGGAGCCCAAGAGACCCAGTACTTC
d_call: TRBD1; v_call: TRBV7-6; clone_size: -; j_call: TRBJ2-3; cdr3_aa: CASSSGTGTDTQYF; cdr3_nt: TGTGCCAGCAGCTCTGGGACAGGCACAGATACGCAGTATTTT
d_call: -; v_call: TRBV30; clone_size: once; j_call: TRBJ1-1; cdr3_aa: CTWSVLQGGTEAFF; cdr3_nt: TGTACCTGGAGTGTACTTCAGGGAGGCACTGAAGCCTTCTTT
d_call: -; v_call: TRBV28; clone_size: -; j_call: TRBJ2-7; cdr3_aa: CASSLVGFATYEQYF; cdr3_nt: TGTGCCAGCAGTTTAGTGGGGTTCGCAACCTACGAGCAGTACTTC
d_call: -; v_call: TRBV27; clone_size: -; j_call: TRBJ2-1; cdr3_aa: CAGSLTRGSYNEQFF; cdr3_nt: TGTGCCGGCAGCTTGACAAGGGGCTCCTACAATGAGCAGTTCTTC
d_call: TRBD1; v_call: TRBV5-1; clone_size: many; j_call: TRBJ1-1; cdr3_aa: CASSPRTGDGTEAFF; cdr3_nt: TGCGCCAGCAGCCCCCGGACAGGGGATGGTACTGAAGCTTTCTTT
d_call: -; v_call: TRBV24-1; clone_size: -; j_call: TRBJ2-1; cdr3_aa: CATSDLAATQFF; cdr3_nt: TGTGCCACCAGTGATTTGGCCGCAACGCAGTTCTTC
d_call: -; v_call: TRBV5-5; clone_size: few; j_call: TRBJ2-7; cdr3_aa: CASSLSFFEEQYF; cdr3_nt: TGTGCCAGCAGCTTGAGTTTTTTCGAGGAGCAGTACTTC
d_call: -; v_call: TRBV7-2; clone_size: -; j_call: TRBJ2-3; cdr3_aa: CASSLSQGTDTQYF; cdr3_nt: TGTGCCAGCAGCTTATCACAGGGAACAGATACGCAGTATTTT
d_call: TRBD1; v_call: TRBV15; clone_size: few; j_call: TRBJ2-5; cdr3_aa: CATSRAPGQGVLETQYF; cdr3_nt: TGTGCCACCAGCAGGGCCCCGGGACAGGGGGTTCTGGAGACCCAGTACTTC
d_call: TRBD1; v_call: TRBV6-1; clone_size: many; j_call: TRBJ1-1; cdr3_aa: CASRGQGRSEAFF; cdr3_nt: TGTGCCAGCAGGGGACAGGGGAGGTCTGAAGCTTTCTTT
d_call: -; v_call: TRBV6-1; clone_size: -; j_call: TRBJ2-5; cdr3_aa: CASSESGNLETQYF; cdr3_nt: TGTGCCAGCAGTGAGTCGGGTAATCTGGAGACCCAGTACTTC
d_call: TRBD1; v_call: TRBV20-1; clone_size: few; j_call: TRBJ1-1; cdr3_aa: CSAREGTGGSRNTEAFF; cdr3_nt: TGCAGTGCTAGAGAAGGGACAGGGGGCTCGAGGAACACTGAAGCTTTCTTT
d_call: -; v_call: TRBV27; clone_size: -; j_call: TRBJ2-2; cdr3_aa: CASSSWAGELFF; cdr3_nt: TGTGCCAGCAGTTCCTGGGCCGGGGAGCTGTTTTTT